A single sample is the source of the 9 T cell receptor beta chains below, sequenced in a study of T cell repertoires in aging, cancer and after chemotherapy. TRB rearrangements spanning V, D and J were amplified using mixed TRB-A/B primers. TCRdb processed the multiplex PCR reads anew with MiXCR; each CDR3 protein has one entry. The data contain about 12,000 distinct CDR3 sequences, around 29% of them seen just once; the ten biggest clones take up over 9%. Peripheral blood genomic DNA, not sorted cells or RNA, was the template. The sequencing sample was made of blood. These receptors were taken from a human donor in good health. The donor label of this sample is uncertain.

This clonotype was counted once. The chain carries TRBV10-3 and TRBJ2-4; possibly TRBD2 for D (5 bases). The CDR3 extends over 15 amino acids. V was trimmed by 7 bases and J by 2 bases, leaving 15 bases between them. In germline, CDR1 is ENHRY, CDR2 SYGVKD. Written as DNA, the CDR3 is TGTGCCATCACCGGGGATGTCCCCCCCAAAAACATTCAGTACTTC. It is translated as CAITGDVPPKNIQYF.

V and J are TRBV11-1 and TRBJ2-5; D is undetermined. Germline values: CDR1 SGHAT, CDR2 FQDESV (reference sequence). The CDR3 length is 13 residues. The germline V and J ends were trimmed by 5 bases and 4 bases, with 11 bases remaining between them. This CDR3 is CASSPRATETQYF. In DNA form, the CDR3 reads TGTGCCAGCAGCCCCCGCGCTACAGAGACCCAGTACTTC.

This chain joins TRBV5-6 and TRBJ1-1, with D unresolved. Per germline, CDR1 SGHDT and CDR2 YYEEEE. Trimming took 4 bases from V and 7 from J, leaving 23 bases between them. The CDR3 has 16 amino acids. The chain's CDR3 is CASSNKTGEEWVEAFF. CDR3 nucleotide sequence: TGTGCCAGCAGCAATAAGACGGGCGAGGAGTGGGTTGAAGCTTTCTTT.

The table lists this clonotype with a few counts. The rearrangement joins TRBV5-6 to TRBJ2-5, with TRBD2 identical over 11 bases. The ends lost 0 bases at V and 4 bases at J; junction bases unmatched: 11. The length of the CDR3 is 18 residues. CDR1 is SGHDT, CDR2 YYEEEE, per germline. CDR3 protein: CASSLEVLAGASIETQYF. CDR3 nucleotides: TGTGCCAGCAGCTTGGAGGTACTAGCGGGGGCCTCAATAGAGACCCAGTACTTC.

Judged by abundance, this clonotype is medium-sized. DNA for the CDR3: TGCAGCGTTGAAGAAATGAGGGGGCCAGATACGCAGTATTTT. This codes for CSVEEMRGPDTQYF. The chain employs TRBV29-1 and TRBJ2-3, with 7 bases identical to TRBD1. CDR3 length equals 14 residues. Per the germline V gene, CDR1 is SQVTM and CDR2 is ANQGSEA. V lost 0 bases, J lost 4 bases, and 4 bases stayed unmatched.

Of note for this clonotype: The junction and the germline gene differ at one end; a read error may be behind it. The chain joins TRBV10-3 to TRBJ1-6; TRBD1 agrees at 7 bases. Germline loops: CDR1 ENHRY, CDR2 SYGVKD. This CDR3 comprises 14 residues. The DNA of the CDR3 is TGTGCCATCAGTCCCGGGACAGTTAATACACCCCTCCACTTT. It specifies CAISPGTVNTPLHF.

The chain couples TRBV6-5 to TRBJ1-1; D remains ambiguous. The V end was cut by 6 bases, the J end by 0 bases, with 11 bases between. Germline values: CDR1 MNHEY, CDR2 SVGAGI. The CDR3 is 14 residues long. DNA for the CDR3: TGTGCCAGCAGCCCAGGACGGGTGAACACTGAAGCTTTCTTT. It translates to CASSPGRVNTEAFF.

The CDR3 loop reads CASSLGGGGNIQYF. In DNA form, the CDR3 reads TGTGCCAGCAGCTTAGGAGGAGGGGGAAACATTCAGTACTTC. V is TRBV7-2 and J is TRBJ2-4, with D tentatively TRBD1 or TRBD2 (6 bases each). Germline V gene lookup returns CDR1 SGHTA and CDR2 FQGNSA. The V end was cut by 1 base, the J end by 6 bases, with 10 bases between. The CDR3 spans 14 residues.

This clonotype turned up a few times. The rearrangement uses TRBV19 and TRBJ2-3; no definite D call. V was cut by 7 bases and J by 0 bases, with 8 bases left in between. In germline, CDR1 is LNHDA, CDR2 SQIVND (reference sequence). This CDR3 has 13 amino acids. In nucleotides, the CDR3 is TGTGCCAGTACCCGGGCTAGCACAGATACGCAGTATTTT. Translating it yields CASTRASTDTQYF.